Listed here are 31 T cell receptor beta chains from one sample, sequenced in a study of shared clonotypes between healthy human individuals. In the naive CD8 group, cells lacked CD45RO and were positively selected for CCR7, so terminally differentiated effector memory CD45RA+ cells were left out. The method was immunoSEQ multiplex PCR; TCRdb's version includes in-frame clones alone and lacks a portion of them. The sample consists of under 700,000 clones, around 96% of them appearing once. Sequenced sample: naive CD8+ T cells sorted from blood. These receptors came from a woman in her twenties or thirties in good health.

The gene calls are TRBV28 and TRBJ1-5, with TRBD1 matching 7 bases. This CDR3 has 17 amino acids. J gave up 0 bases and V 8 bases, and 13 bases lay outside the gene matches. From germline, CDR1 is MDHEN and CDR2 SYDVKM. In DNA form, the CDR3 reads TGTGCCAGCGAGGGTCAGGGGGTTCTGTATAGCAATCAGCCCCAGCATTTT. Protein sequence: CASEGQGVLYSNQPQHF.

The chain links TRBV10-3 to TRBJ2-1, with 7 bases lining up with TRBD2. The V segment lost 7 bases and the J segment 1 base; nucleotides outside the gene matches: 4. The CDR3 is 14 amino acids. CDR1 and CDR2 (germline): ENHRY, SYGVKD. The CDR3 DNA reads TGTGCCATCATGGATAGCGGGTCCTACAATGAGCAGTTCTTC. Its translation is CAIMDSGSYNEQFF.

V usage is TRBV5-4 and J usage is TRBJ1-2; 8 bases align to TRBD1. Trimming took 4 bases from V and 8 from J; bases not matched to a gene: 13. This CDR3 contains 15 residues. The germline V gene has CDR1 SGHNT and CDR2 YYREEE (reference sequence). The DNA for the CDR3 is TGTGCCAGCAGCCCAAAGGAGGACAGGGTGTACGGCTACACCTTC. It yields the protein CASSPKEDRVYGYTF.

The chain has TRBV12-2 and TRBJ2-7; the listed D gene, TRBD1, was not tested against the DNA. TRBV12-2 is an annotated pseudogene. This CDR3 is built from 16 residues. As DNA, the CDR3 is TGTGCAAGTCGCTTAGGGACAATCCTCCGGTCCTACGAGCAGTACTTC. Residues: CASRLGTILRSYEQYF.

The rearrangement joins TRBV27 to TRBJ2-7; TRBD2 is a possible D gene (6 bases). Germline V gives CDR1 MNHEY, CDR2 SMNVEV (reference sequence). CDR3 length: 13 residues. With 3 bases removed from V and 5 bases from J, the gap between germline ends came to 11 bases. CDR3 nucleotide sequence: TGTGCCAGCAGTTTGGCGGGATTCGACGAGCAGTACTTC. Its protein is CASSLAGFDEQYF.

The V and J genes are TRBV7-8 and TRBJ2-7, with TRBD2 identical over 12 bases. J gave up 7 bases and V 1 base, and 2 bases lay outside the gene matches. The CDR3 has 14 amino acids. Germline CDR1 and CDR2: SGHVS and FQNEAQ. The CDR3 region has the DNA TGTGCCAGCAGCTTAGGTGGACTAGCGGGAGAGCAGTACTTC. Translation: CASSLGGLAGEQYF.

The V and J genes are TRBV5-6 and TRBJ1-2; maybe TRBD1 (5 bases). The CDR3 extends over 14 amino acids. V was clipped by 4 bases and J by 0 bases, with 10 bases between them. The V gene's germline CDR1 is SGHDT and CDR2 YYEEEE. The DNA for the CDR3 is TGTGCCAGCAGCGACAGTTTAGCTAACTATGGCTACACCTTC. This gives the protein CASSDSLANYGYTF.

This clone was detected once. V gene TRBV28 combines with J gene TRBJ1-2, with 8 bases fitting TRBD1. This CDR3 has 13 amino acids. The junction had 6 bases not matched to a gene; V was cut back by 4 bases and J by 8 bases. The germline CDR1 and CDR2 sequences are MDHEN and SYDVKM. Here the CDR3 reads CASSSDRGGGYTF. DNA for the CDR3: TGTGCCAGCAGTTCTGACAGGGGTGGAGGCTACACCTTC.

The rearrangement joins TRBV30 to TRBJ1-1, with TRBD1 identical over 12 bases. J was trimmed by 6 bases and V by 3 bases; bases with no gene match: 11. Germline lookup yields CDR1 GTSNPN and CDR2 SVGIG (reference sequence). The CDR3 contains 16 residues. The CDR3 sequence is CAWRPGTGGLRAEAFF. CDR3 bases: TGTGCCTGGAGGCCAGGGACAGGGGGCCTTCGGGCTGAAGCTTTCTTT.

The CDR3 nucleotides read TGTGCCAGCAGCCAGTCCGCGACTAGCAGCTACGAGCAGTACTTC. It specifies CASSQSATSSYEQYF. The rearrangement links TRBV14 to TRBJ2-5; TRBD2 aligns across 7 bases. The assigned J gene may be wrong: the sequence end matches TRBJ2-7 better. The CDR3 is 15 amino acids. Germline values: CDR1 SGHDN, CDR2 FVKESK.

This rearrangement joins TRBV10-2 to TRBJ1-2, with D perhaps matching TRBD1 (5 bases). The CDR3 consists of 14 residues. V dropped 4 bases and J dropped 8 bases, with 17 bases sitting between them. In germline, CDR1 is WSHSY, CDR2 SAAADI. CDR3 sequence reads: CASSGRTSRDGYTF. The CDR3 coding sequence is TGCGCCAGCAGTGGTCGGACTTCAAGGGACGGCTACACCTTC.

The V gene is TRBV5-1, the J gene TRBJ2-7, with 13 bases lining up with TRBD2. The CDR3 has 16 amino acids. Trimming took 5 bases from V and 5 from J; bases not matched to a gene: 10. The germline gives CDR1 SGHRS, CDR2 YFSETQ. Here the CDR3 reads CASRLLAGGPPHEQYF. The CDR3 DNA reads TGCGCCAGCAGACTACTAGCGGGAGGGCCCCCCCACGAGCAGTACTTC.

This chain links TRBV7-9 with TRBJ1-4, with no clear D. The V and J ends lost 4 bases and 0 bases respectively, with 12 bases between them. Germline-derived CDR1 and CDR2 are SEHNR and FQNEAQ (reference sequence). CDR3 length: 16 residues. The DNA of the CDR3 is TGTGCCAGCAGCTCGGCTATCTATACAACTAATGAAAAACTGTTTTTT. It yields the protein CASSSAIYTTNEKLFF. Drawing the rest from reference TRBV7-9 and TRBJ1-4, the complete variable domain is DTGVSQNPRHKITKRGQNVTFRCDPISEHNRLYWYRQTLGQGPEFLTYFQNEAQLEKSRLLSDRFSAERPKGSFSTLEIQRTEQGDSAMYLCASSSAIYTTNEKLFFGSGTQLSVL.

The chain joins TRBV27 to TRBJ2-3; the D gene is possibly TRBD2 (6 bases). The CDR3 is 18 residues long. Trimming took 6 bases from V and 3 from J, leaving 25 bases between them. Germline V CDR1 and CDR2: MNHEY, SMNVEV (reference sequence). CDR3: CASSPNGSPGYGTDTQYF. CDR3 nucleotide sequence: TGTGCCAGCAGCCCAAACGGGAGTCCGGGATACGGAACAGATACGCAGTATTTT.

The rearrangement joins TRBV20-1 to TRBJ1-1; D call uncertain. CDR1 is DFQATT, CDR2 SNEGSKA, per germline (reference sequence). The CDR3 consists of 10 residues. CDR3 loop: CSGQNTEAFF. For the CDR3, the DNA is TGCAGCGGCCAGAACACTGAAGCTTTCTTT.

The chain carries TRBV5-5 and TRBJ2-7; D perhaps matches TRBD2 (5 bases). Per germline, CDR1 SGHKS and CDR2 YYEKEE (reference sequence). The CDR3 spans 12 residues. Trimming cost V 0 bases and J 6 bases, with 7 bases left between them. CDR3 sequence: CASSLGGIEQYF. DNA for the CDR3: TGTGCCAGCAGCTTGGGAGGGATCGAGCAGTACTTC.

The chain uses TRBV5-1 and TRBJ2-7; D possibly uses TRBD1 or TRBD2 (5 bases each). This CDR3 spans 13 amino acids. Trimming removed 2 bases at V and 4 bases at J, with 10 bases between. Germline loops: CDR1 SGHRS, CDR2 YFSETQ. The CDR3 here is CASSFGTVYEQYF. CDR3 sequence (DNA): TGCGCCAGCAGCTTCGGGACGGTGTACGAGCAGTACTTC.

The chain couples TRBV12-5 to TRBJ1-1, with 9 bases matching TRBD1. Trimming cost V 9 bases and J 0 bases; bases outside gene matches: 2. The CDR3 totals 13 residues. Germline values: CDR1 LGHNT, CDR2 FRNRAP. The CDR3 region is CASGQGMNTEAFF. The CDR3 nucleotides are TGTGCTAGCGGACAGGGGATGAACACTGAAGCTTTCTTT.

The gene calls are TRBV11-2 and TRBJ2-2; possible D gene TRBD2, 5 bases. This CDR3 is 13 amino acids long. The V gene lost 5 bases and the J gene lost 6 bases, with 10 bases spanning the gap. The germline gives CDR1 SGHAT, CDR2 FQNNGV. CDR3 amino acids: CASSEGFPGELFF. The CDR3 coding sequence is TGTGCCAGCAGCGAGGGATTTCCCGGGGAGCTGTTTTTT.

V gene TRBV28 combines with J gene TRBJ2-7; 8 nucleotides line up with TRBD2. The CDR3 has 14 residues. V lost 3 bases to trimming and J lost 4 bases; unmatched junction nucleotides: 5. Germline CDR1 is MDHEN and CDR2 is SYDVKM. The CDR3 DNA is TGTGCCAGCAGTTTCCGGGAGGGTTGGTACGAGCAGTACTTC. Protein product: CASSFREGWYEQYF.

The chain employs TRBV28 and TRBJ1-3; 7 bases align to TRBD1. The CDR3 is 15 residues long. J lost 5 bases, V lost 4 bases, and 8 bases had no gene match. CDR1 is MDHEN, CDR2 SYDVKM, per germline. CDR3 DNA sequence: TGTGCCAGCAGTTCTGACAGGGAGGAGAGAAACACCATATATTTT. Encoded protein: CASSSDREERNTIYF.

V gene TRBV6-1 combines with J gene TRBJ2-7, with D perhaps being TRBD1 or TRBD2 (5 bases each). The V gene lost 8 bases and the J gene lost 1 base, with 15 bases spanning the gap. From germline, CDR1 is MNHNS and CDR2 SASEGT. The CDR3 runs to 14 residues. This CDR3 reads CASHERDRSYEQYF. The CDR3 nucleotides read TGTGCCAGCCATGAGAGGGACCGATCCTACGAGCAGTACTTC.

The chain is built from TRBV6-5 and TRBJ1-2, with D perhaps TRBD1 (5 bases). The CDR3 has 16 residues. The V end lost 0 bases, the J end lost 5 bases, and 16 bases lay between the germline ends. The germline gives CDR1 MNHEY, CDR2 SVGAGI. The CDR3 is CASSYSPGARKYGYTF. CDR3 nucleotide sequence: TGTGCCAGCAGTTACTCTCCCGGGGCGCGAAAATATGGCTACACCTTC.

This chain joins TRBV7-9 and TRBJ2-7; 7 bases agree with TRBD1. CDR3 length: 16 residues. The J segment lost 4 bases and the V segment lost 5 bases, leaving 14 bases of the junction unmatched. The V gene's germline CDR1 is SEHNR and CDR2 FQNEAQ (reference sequence). The CDR3 DNA is TGTGCCAGCAGCCCCAATATGGGGACAGAAAGATACGAGCAGTACTTC. Translated, it gives CASSPNMGTERYEQYF.

Points on this clone: Within the sample, other DNA sequences also encode this same CDR3. The chain carries TRBV7-9 and TRBJ1-1, with D uncertain. The CDR3 loop spans 13 amino acids. CDR1 and CDR2 from the germline V gene are SEHNR and FQNEAQ (reference sequence). With 2 bases removed from V and 3 bases from J, the gap between germline ends came to 7 bases. The CDR3 nucleotides are TGTGCCAGCAGCTTATTATCCCACACTGAAGCTTTCTTT. As protein: CASSLLSHTEAFF.

The rearrangement uses TRBV15 and TRBJ2-3; D is perhaps TRBD1 or TRBD2 (5 bases each). The germline V gene encodes CDR1 LNHNV and CDR2 YYDKDF (reference sequence). V lost 5 bases to trimming and J lost 2 bases, with 8 bases between them. The CDR3 extends over 13 amino acids. Here the CDR3 reads CATSPGTTDTQYF. For the CDR3, the DNA is TGTGCCACCAGCCCCGGGACCACAGATACGCAGTATTTT.

The rearrangement joins TRBV29-1 to TRBJ2-5, with D maybe TRBD1 (6 bases). The DNA matches TRBJ2-7 better at its end, which makes the J call doubtful. The CDR3 is 13 residues long. CDR1 and CDR2 from the germline V gene are SQVTM and ANQGSEA. The CDR3 here is CSVRTENSYEQYF. The CDR3 DNA sequence: TGCAGCGTCCGGACAGAAAACTCCTACGAGCAGTACTTC.

This chain links TRBV19 with TRBJ2-3, with 7 bases aligning to TRBD2. Germline-derived CDR1 and CDR2 are LNHDA and SQIVND (reference sequence). V trimming: 3 bases; J trimming: 2 bases; junction bases outside the gene matches: 8. The CDR3 runs to 16 residues. The chain's CDR3 is CASSIGRGYTTDTQYF. The CDR3 bases are TGTGCCAGTAGTATCGGGCGGGGGTATACCACAGATACGCAGTATTTT.

The V gene is TRBV7-9, the J gene TRBJ1-5, with D unresolved. The germline gives CDR1 SEHNR, CDR2 FQNEAQ (reference sequence). Trimming took off 3 bases at V and 7 bases at J, with 7 bases between the two ends. The CDR3 contains 12 residues. In DNA, the CDR3 is TGTGCCAGCAGCTTTAAGGGACAGCCCCAGCATTTT. Protein product: CASSFKGQPQHF.

V usage is TRBV4-1 and J usage is TRBJ2-2; possibly TRBD1 for D (6 bases). The CDR3 sequence is 14 residues long. V lost 4 bases, J lost 5 bases, and 11 bases lay in between. Germline CDR1 and CDR2: MGHRA and YSYEKL. The CDR3 sequence is CASSPRGGTGELFF. The CDR3 DNA is TGCGCCAGCAGCCCCAGGGGTGGGACCGGGGAGCTGTTTTTT.

In the case of this clone: Within the sample, other DNA sequences also encode this same CDR3. In DNA, the CDR3 is TGTGCCAGCAGCTTAGGGGGGGGAGCCTACGAGCAGTACTTC. Amino acid sequence: CASSLGGGAYEQYF. The chain carries TRBV11-2 and TRBJ2-7, with 7 bases identical to TRBD2. Germline lookup yields CDR1 SGHAT and CDR2 FQNNGV. The CDR3 has 14 amino acids. V lost 1 base to trimming and J lost 2 bases; unmatched junction nucleotides: 2.